Reported below is one T cell receptor beta chain. Its antigen is still unknown. This CDR3 is built from 12 residues. Trimming stripped 5 bases from V and 8 bases from J, with 12 bases between. The germline CDR1 and CDR2 sequences are SGHTA and FQGNSA. Noted time point: baseline, week 1 (first vaccination visit). Treatment noted: pre-vaccination baseline after standard-of-care therapy. New astrocytomas of WHO grade 3 or 4 that were IDH1-mutant and ATRX-lost were found in the donors. This table comes from immunoSEQ multiplex PCR, and its TCRdb copy is limited to in-frame clones, with some not included. The sample shows around 89,000 clones, about four fifths of them seen only once. The data are from a study of a mutant IDH1 vaccine in newly diagnosed glioma. Study overall: Treated individuals were approximately 60% male and approximately 40% female, averaging about 40 years of age. Those enrolled had earlier been treated with radiotherapy, temozolomide, or both, mostly both.

Whole-study findings and limits: Pseudoprogression seemed unlinked to shifts in top peripheral T cell clonotypes.

This specimen consisted of PBMCs, obtained from a glioma patient treated with radiotherapy, temozolomide or both. The sequence came from a woman between 45 and 65 years old with glioma. V gene TRBV7-2 combines with J gene TRBJ1-2, with D unclear. CDR3 coding DNA: TGTGCCAGCAGCCCGAGGGCTAAGGGCTACACCTTC. Protein: CASSPRAKGYTF.